This T cell receptor (beta chain) was sequenced in a study of regulatory T cells in long-lasting Graves disease. Across the study: Graves' patients, newly diagnosed, had taken antithyroid drugs under 3 months.

In regard to this clonotype: What it binds is not known.

Time point of the sample: newly diagnosed GD, antithyroid drugs for less than 3 months. Extracted PBMC RNA gave rise to the TCR library. The CDR3 contains 16 residues. The germline V gene has CDR1 SGHRS and CDR2 YFSETQ. Between the trimmed V and J ends, which lost 1 base and 0 bases, there was a span of 12 bases. Study-wide results and caveats: Whereas new patients shared about 980 public clonotypes, persistent patients shared more, at about 3,000.

Library construction for TCR beta used iRepertoire HTBI primers and Arm-PCR of CDR3 regions. TCRdb itself ran the multiplex PCR reads through MiXCR, one entry per CDR3 protein. The table lists 680,000 or so distinct CDR3 sequences, under 20% of them singletons, with more than 15% in the top ten. This sample was shared with a second study, whose subject was T cells in Graves' hyperthyroidism and ophthalmopathy.

This rearrangement joins TRBV5-1 to TRBJ2-3, with D unresolved. Sample: peripheral blood mononuclear cells (PBMCs), taken at new diagnosis, from a patient treated with antithyroid drugs. This TCR came from a woman aged 25-40 years with Graves disease. The CDR3 bases are TGCGCCAGCAGCTTGACGGAAACCGGGAGCACAGATACGCAGTATTTT. It translates to CASSLTETGSTDTQYF.